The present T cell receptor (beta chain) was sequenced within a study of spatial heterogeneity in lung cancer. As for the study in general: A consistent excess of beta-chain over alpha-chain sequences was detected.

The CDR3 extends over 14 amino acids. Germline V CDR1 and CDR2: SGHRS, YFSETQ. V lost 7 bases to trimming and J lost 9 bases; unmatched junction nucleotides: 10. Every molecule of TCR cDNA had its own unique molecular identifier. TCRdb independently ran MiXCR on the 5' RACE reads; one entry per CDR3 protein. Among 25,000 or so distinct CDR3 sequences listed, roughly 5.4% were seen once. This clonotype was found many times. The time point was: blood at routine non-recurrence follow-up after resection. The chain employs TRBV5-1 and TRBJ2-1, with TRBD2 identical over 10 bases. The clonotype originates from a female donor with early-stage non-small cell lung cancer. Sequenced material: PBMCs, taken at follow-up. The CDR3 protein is CASGLAGVSGEQFF. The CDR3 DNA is TGCGCCAGCGGGCTAGCGGGAGTATCGGGTGAGCAGTTCTTC.